Below are 6 T cell receptor beta chains sequenced from a single sample in a study of spatial heterogeneity in lung cancer. Time point defined: sample taken at primary tumor resection. Material for sequencing was whole RNA from tumor, nontumor lung or frozen PBMC, left unsorted. One entry per CDR3 protein, called by TCRdb with MiXCR from the 5' RACE reads. The data contain about 95,000 distinct CDR3 sequences, roughly 9.5% of them singletons. The sample here was PBMCs, taken at surgery. These receptors all stem from a male donor with early-stage non-small cell lung cancer.

The rearrangement links TRBV29-1 to TRBJ2-3, with TRBD2 matching over 16 bases. Losses at the gene ends were 6 bases for V and 0 bases for J; bases not matched to a gene: 6. The CDR3 runs 17 residues. CDR1 is SQVTM and CDR2 is ANQGSEA in the germline V gene. DNA of the CDR3: TGCAGCGTGCTGGGACTAGCGGGGGGGCCTAGCACAGATACGCAGTATTTT. Its protein product is CSVLGLAGGPSTDTQYF.

The V gene is TRBV7-9, the J gene TRBJ2-5; the match to TRBD1 covers 8 bases. There are 15 residues in the CDR3. Germline CDR1 is SEHNR and CDR2 is FQNEAQ (reference sequence). The V segment lost 5 bases and the J segment 1 base; nucleotides outside the gene matches: 6. CDR3 sequence reads: CASSQGQAIQETQYF. CDR3 in DNA: TGTGCCAGCAGCCAGGGACAGGCGATCCAAGAGACCCAGTACTTC.

This clonotype was detected ten times or more. The chain is built from TRBV7-2 and TRBJ2-1; D is unclear. V shed 7 bases and J shed 9 bases, with 19 bases lying between them. The CDR3 length is 14 residues. Germline CDR1 and CDR2: SGHTA and FQGNSA. The CDR3 spells CASTFGRYLGEQFF. The CDR3 DNA follows: TGTGCCAGCACCTTCGGACGGTACCTCGGTGAGCAGTTCTTC.

This clonotype appeared a few times. The V call is TRBV25-1, the J call TRBJ2-7, with 8 bases identical to TRBD2. Germline V CDR1 and CDR2: MGHDK, SYGVNS. The CDR3 totals 15 residues. V shed 5 bases and J 2 bases; nucleotides not matched to a gene: 8. CDR3 nucleotide sequence: TGTGCCAGCAGTTCGGCCCTAGCGGGTACCTACGAGCAGTACTTC. Its translation is CASSSALAGTYEQYF.

This clonotype was observed at least ten times. J is TRBJ1-1 and V is TRBV10-3, with unresolved D. V was shortened by 3 bases and J by 9 bases, with 17 bases between the two germline ends. CDR3 size: 14 residues. Germline CDR1 and CDR2: ENHRY and SYGVKD. CDR3 nucleotides: TGTGCCATCAGTGAAAACGTGAGTGCCCAGAAAGCTTTCTTT. Translation: CAISENVSAQKAFF.

CDR3 sequence reads: CASSVDNQPPDTQYF. CDR3 coding DNA: TGTGCCAGCAGCGTAGATAACCAACCCCCAGATACGCAGTATTTT. The rearrangement joins TRBV9 to TRBJ2-3; no clear D gene. CDR3 size: 15 residues. The germline V gene has CDR1 SGDLS and CDR2 YYNGEE. V was cut by 0 bases and J by 4 bases, with 12 bases left in between.